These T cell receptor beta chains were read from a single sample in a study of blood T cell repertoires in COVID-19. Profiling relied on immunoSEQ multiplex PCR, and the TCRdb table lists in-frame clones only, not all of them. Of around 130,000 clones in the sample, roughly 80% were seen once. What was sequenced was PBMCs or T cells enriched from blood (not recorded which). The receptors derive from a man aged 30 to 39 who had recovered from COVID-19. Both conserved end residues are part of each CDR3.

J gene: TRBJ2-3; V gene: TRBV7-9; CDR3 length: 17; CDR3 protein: CASSTRTSGRGTDTQYF
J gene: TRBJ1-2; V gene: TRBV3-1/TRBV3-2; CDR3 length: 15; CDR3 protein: CASSPGSAGANGYTF
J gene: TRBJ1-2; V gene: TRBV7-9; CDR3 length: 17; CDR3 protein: CASSLVVRDRGVYGYTF
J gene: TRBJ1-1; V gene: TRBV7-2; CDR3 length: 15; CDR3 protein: CASSPSRDRGPVAFF
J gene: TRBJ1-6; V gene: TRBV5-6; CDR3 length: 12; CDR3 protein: CASSLQYPPLHF
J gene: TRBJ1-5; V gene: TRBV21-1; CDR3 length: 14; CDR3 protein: CASPKPGHPQPQHF
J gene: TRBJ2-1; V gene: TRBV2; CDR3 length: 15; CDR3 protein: CASSVDSGAWNEQFF
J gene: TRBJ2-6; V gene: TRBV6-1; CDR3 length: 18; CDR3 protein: CASSVSGTGLAGANVLTF
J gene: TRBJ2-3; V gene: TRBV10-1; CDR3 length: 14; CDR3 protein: CASSESASTDTQYF
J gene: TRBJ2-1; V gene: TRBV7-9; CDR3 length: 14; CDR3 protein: CASSPGQVNNEQFF
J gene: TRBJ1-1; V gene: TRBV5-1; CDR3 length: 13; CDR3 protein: CASSEGYSTEAFF
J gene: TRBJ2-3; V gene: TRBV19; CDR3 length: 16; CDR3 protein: CASSIFAGGPGDTQYF
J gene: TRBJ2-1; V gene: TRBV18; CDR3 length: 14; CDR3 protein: CASSPSGNYNEQFF
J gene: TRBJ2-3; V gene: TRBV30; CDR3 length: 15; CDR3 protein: CAWSVDRGQTDTQYF
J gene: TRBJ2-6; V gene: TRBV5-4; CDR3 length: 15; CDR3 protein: CASSRGGDGANVLTF
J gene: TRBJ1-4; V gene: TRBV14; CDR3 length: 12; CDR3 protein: CASSGSNEKLFF
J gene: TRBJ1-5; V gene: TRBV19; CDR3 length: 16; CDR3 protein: CASSTRENYSNQPQHF
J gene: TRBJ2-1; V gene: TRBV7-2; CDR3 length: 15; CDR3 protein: CASSLKDSSYNEQFF
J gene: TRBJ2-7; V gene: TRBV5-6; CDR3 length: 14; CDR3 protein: CASSSSGHWYEQYF
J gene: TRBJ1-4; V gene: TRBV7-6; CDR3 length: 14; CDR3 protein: CASSLGGGGEKLFF
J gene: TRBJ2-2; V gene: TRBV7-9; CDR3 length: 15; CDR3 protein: CASSLVTGNPGELFF
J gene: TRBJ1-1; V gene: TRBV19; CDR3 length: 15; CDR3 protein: CASTVGSTGPTEAFF
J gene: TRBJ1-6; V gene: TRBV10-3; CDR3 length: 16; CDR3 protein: CAISETRQGENSPLHF
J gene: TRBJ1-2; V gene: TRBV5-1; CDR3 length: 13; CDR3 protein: CASSLAQGHGYTF
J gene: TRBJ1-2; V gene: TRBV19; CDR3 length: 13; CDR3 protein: CASSMGQVYGYTF
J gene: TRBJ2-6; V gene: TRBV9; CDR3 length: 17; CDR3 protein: CASSPRGALSGANVLTF
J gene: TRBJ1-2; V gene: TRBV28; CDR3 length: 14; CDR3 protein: CASSPDEAIYGYTF
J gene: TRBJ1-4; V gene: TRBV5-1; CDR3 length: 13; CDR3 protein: CASSRLGDEKLFF
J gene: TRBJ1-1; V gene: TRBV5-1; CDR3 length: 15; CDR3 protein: CASSLGQGLNTEAFF
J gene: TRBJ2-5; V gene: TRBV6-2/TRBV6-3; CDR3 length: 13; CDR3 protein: CASSPGVEETQYF
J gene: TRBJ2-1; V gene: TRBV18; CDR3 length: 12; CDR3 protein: CASSMQGNEQFF
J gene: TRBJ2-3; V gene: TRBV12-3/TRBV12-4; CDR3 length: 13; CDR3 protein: CASSPGSLNTQYF
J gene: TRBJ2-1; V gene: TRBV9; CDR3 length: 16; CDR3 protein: CASSVDGRSSYNEQFF
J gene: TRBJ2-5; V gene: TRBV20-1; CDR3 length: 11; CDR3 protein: CSGVGQETQYF
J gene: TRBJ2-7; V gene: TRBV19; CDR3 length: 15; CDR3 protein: CASSWGAGVHYEQYF
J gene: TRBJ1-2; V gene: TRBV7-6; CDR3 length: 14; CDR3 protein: CASSPGVGNYGYTF
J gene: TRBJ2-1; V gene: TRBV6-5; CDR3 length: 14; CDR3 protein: CASRKSRGDNEQFF
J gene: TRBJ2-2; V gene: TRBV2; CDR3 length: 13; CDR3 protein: CASQVRVNGELFF
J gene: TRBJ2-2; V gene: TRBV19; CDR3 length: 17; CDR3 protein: CASSSRLAGGWNGELFF
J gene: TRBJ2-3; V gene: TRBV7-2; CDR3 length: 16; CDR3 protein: CASSLTLSGVTDTQYF
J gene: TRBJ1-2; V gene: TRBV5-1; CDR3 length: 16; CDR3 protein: CASSLRQAEANYGYTF
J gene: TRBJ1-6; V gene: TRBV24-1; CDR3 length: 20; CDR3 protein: CATSDLGDRAQTYYNSPLHF
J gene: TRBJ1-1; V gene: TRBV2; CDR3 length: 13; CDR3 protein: CASSERGDTEAFF
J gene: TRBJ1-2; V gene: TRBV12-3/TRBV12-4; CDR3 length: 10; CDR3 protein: CVSLRGGYTF
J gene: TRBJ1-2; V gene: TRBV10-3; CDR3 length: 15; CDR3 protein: CAISEESTGHYGYTF
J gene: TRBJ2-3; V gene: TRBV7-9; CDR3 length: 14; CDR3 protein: CASSLLQGADTQYF
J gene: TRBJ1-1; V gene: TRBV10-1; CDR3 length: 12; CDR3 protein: CASSTGNTEAFF
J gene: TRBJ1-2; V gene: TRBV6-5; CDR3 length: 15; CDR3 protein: CASRPSGLANYGYTF
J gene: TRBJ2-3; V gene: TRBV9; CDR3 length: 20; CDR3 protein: CASSVDRGRLPSGGPDTQYF
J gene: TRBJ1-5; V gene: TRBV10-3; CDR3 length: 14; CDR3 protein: CAISAGLSNQPQHF
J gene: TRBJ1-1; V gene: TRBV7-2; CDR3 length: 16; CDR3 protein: CASSSDRAAMNTEAFF
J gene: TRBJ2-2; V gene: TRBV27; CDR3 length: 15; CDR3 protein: CASSFDDTNTGELFF
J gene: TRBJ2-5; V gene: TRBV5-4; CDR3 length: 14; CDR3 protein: CASSLGTGPETQYF
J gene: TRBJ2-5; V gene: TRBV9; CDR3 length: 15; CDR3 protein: CASSPETGVDETQYF
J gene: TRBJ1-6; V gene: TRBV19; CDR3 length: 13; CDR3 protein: CASSIQGNSPLHF
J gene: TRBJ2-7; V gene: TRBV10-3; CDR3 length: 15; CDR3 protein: CAIRQPGQGISEQYF
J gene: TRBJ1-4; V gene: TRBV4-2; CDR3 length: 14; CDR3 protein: CASSQDGFNEKLFF
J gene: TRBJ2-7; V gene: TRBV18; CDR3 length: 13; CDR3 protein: CASSGGMDYEQYF
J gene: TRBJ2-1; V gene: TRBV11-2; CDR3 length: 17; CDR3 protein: CASSKHTGTGGVNEQFF